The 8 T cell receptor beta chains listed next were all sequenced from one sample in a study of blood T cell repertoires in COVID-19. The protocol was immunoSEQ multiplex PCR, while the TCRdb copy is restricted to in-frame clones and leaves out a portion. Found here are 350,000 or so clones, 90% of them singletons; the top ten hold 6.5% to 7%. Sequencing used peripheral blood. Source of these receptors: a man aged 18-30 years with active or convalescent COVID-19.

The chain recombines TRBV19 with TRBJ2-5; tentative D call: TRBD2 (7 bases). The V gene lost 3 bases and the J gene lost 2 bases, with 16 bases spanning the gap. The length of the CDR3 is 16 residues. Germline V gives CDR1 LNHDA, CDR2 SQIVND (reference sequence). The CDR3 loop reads CASSISGGAGQETQYF. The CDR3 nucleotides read TGTGCCAGTAGTATTTCGGGGGGCGCCGGGCAAGAGACCCAGTACTTC.

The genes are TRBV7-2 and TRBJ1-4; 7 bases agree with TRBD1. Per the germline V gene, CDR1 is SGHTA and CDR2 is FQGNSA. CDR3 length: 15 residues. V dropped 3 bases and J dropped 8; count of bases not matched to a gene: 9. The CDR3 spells CASSLTGWFGEKLFF. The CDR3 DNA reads TGTGCCAGCAGCTTGACAGGGTGGTTTGGAGAAAAACTGTTTTTT.

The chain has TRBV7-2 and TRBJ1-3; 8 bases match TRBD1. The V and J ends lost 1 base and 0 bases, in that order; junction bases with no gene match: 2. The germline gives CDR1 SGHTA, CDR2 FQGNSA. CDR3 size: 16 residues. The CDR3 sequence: CASSLDGQGSGNTIYF. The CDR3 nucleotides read TGTGCCAGCAGCTTAGACGGACAGGGCTCTGGAAACACCATATATTTT. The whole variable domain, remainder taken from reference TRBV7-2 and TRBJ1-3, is GAGVSQSPSNKVTEKGKDVELRCDPISGHTALYWYRQSLGQGLEFLIYFQGNSAPDKSGLPSDRFSAERTGGSVSTLTIQRTQQEDSAVYLCASSLDGQGSGNTIYFGEGSWLTVV.

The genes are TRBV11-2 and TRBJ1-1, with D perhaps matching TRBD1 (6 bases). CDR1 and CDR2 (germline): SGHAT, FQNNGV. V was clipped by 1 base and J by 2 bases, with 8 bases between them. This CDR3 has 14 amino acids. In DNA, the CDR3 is TGTGCCAGCAGCTTAGCAGGGGCCAACACTGAAGCTTTCTTT. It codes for CASSLAGANTEAFF.

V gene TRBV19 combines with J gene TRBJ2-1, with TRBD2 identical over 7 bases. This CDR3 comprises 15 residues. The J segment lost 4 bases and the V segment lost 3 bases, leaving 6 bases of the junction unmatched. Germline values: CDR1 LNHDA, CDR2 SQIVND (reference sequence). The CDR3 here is CASSIGGGGYNEQFF. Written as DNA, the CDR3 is TGTGCCAGTAGTATCGGCGGCGGGGGATACAATGAGCAGTTCTTC.

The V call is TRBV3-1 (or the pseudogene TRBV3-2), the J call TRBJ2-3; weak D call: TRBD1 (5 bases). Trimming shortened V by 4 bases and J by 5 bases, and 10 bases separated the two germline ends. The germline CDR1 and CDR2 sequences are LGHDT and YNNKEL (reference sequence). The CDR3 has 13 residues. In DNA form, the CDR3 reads TGTGCCAGCAGCCGAACGCAGGGAGATACGCAGTATTTT. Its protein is CASSRTQGDTQYF.

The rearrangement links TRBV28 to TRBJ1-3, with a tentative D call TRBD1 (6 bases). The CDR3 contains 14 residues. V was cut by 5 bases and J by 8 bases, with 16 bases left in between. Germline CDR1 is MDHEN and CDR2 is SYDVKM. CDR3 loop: CASSPPGVWDTIYF. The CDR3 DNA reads TGTGCCAGCAGTCCACCAGGGGTCTGGGACACCATATATTTT.

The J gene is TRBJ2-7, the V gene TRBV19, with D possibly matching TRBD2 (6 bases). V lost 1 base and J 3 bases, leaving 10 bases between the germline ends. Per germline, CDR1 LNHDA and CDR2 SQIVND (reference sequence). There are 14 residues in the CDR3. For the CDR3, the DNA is TGTGCCAGTAGTATAGCGACAGCGGGCTACGAGCAGTACTTC. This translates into CASSIATAGYEQYF.